Presented here are 5 T cell receptor beta chains from one specimen sequenced in a study of shared clonotypes between healthy human individuals. Profiled with immunoSEQ multiplex PCR; TCRdb holds only in-frame clones, not every one. The table includes about 680,000 clones, under 95% detected once. Naive CD8 isolation took CD45RO-negative cells positively selected for CCR7 and excluded terminally differentiated effector memory CD45RA+ cells. Sequencing was performed on naive CD8+ T cells sorted from blood. These TCRs come from a man younger than 40 in good health.

The chain employs TRBV19 and TRBJ1-2, with D possibly TRBD1 on 6 matching bases. In germline, CDR1 is LNHDA, CDR2 SQIVND (reference sequence). This CDR3 is 16 amino acids long. V was trimmed by 6 bases and J by 3 bases, leaving 20 bases between them. Here the CDR3 DNA reads TGTGCCAGTAGACTACCCCGCCGGGGACAAGACTATGGCTACACCTTC. It yields the protein CASRLPRRGQDYGYTF.

The rearrangement joins TRBV9 to TRBJ2-1, with a weak D call TRBD1 (6 bases). Germline CDR1 and CDR2: SGDLS and YYNGEE. The CDR3 runs to 16 residues. V lost 2 bases and J lost 12, with 24 bases in between. As DNA, the CDR3 is TGTGCCAGCAGCGTTGTAGCCCCCTCCGGGACATATGGGCAGTTCTTC. Translation gives CASSVVAPSGTYGQFF.

The chain is built from TRBV5-1 and TRBJ1-1, with 7 bases identical to TRBD1. This CDR3 is 15 amino acids long. With 4 bases clipped from V and 4 bases from J, the junction kept 10 bases outside the gene matches. Germline V gene data show CDR1 as SGHRS and CDR2 as YFSETQ. CDR3 residues: CASSPRTGWGTEAFF. CDR3 DNA sequence: TGCGCCAGCAGCCCGAGGACAGGATGGGGCACTGAAGCTTTCTTT.

Comment on this clone: This same CDR3 is encoded by further DNA sequences in the sample. The chain couples TRBV5-1 to TRBJ2-7; tentatively, D is TRBD1 (5 bases). The CDR3 loop spans 14 amino acids. Trimming pared 4 bases from V and 0 bases from J, leaving 11 bases between. CDR1 is SGHRS and CDR2 is YFSETQ in the germline V gene. DNA for the CDR3: TGCGCCAGCAGCCTTGGTGACAGCTCCTACGAGCAGTACTTC. It encodes CASSLGDSSYEQYF.

The rearrangement links TRBV29-1 to TRBJ2-1; D not resolved. V lost 8 bases and J 6 bases, leaving 17 bases between the germline ends. Looked up from germline, CDR1 is SQVTM and CDR2 is ANQGSEA. CDR3 length: 13 amino acids. CDR3 bases: TGCAGCACCCAGCATTCGGGCCCCAATGAGCAGTTCTTC. Its translation: CSTQHSGPNEQFF.